The text below deals with one T cell receptor beta chain. Relative to the germline gene, one junction end is altered; a read error may explain this. Both 60 Vbeta primers and 13 Jbeta primers went into the PCR. TCRdb's copy holds only in-frame clones and misses some; the assay was immunoSEQ multiplex PCR. This sample's table reports some 110,000 clones. As for the donors, each was a healthy bone marrow donor. This sample is drawn from a study of cytomegalovirus exposure and HLA in healthy donors. Study overall: A prior study identified over 100 million unique TCR beta sequences from some 200 million T cells.

CDR1 and CDR2 (germline): SNHLY, FYNNEI. The CDR3 runs 15 residues. The chain has TRBV2 and TRBJ1-1; weak D call: TRBD1 (5 bases). This receptor was obtained from a man in his late teens or twenties in good health and CMV-seronegative. The specimen sequenced was PBMCs. The CDR3 here is CASSEDSPMNTEAFF. The CDR3 DNA reads as TGTGCCAGCAGCGAAGACAGCCCGATGAACACTGAAGCTTTCTTT.